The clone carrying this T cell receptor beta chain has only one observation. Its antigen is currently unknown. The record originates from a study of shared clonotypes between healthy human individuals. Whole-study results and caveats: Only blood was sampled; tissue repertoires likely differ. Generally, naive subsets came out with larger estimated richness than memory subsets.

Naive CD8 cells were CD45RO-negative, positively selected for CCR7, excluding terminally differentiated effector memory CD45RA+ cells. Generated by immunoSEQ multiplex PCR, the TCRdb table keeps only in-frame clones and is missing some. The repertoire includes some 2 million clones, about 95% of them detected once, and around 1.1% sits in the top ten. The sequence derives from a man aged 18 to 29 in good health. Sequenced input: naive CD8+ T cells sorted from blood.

In DNA form, the CDR3 reads TGTGCCAGCAGTTTACGTAACATTCCCTCCACAGATACGCAGTATTTT. Its translation is CASSLRNIPSTDTQYF. This chain connects TRBV27 to TRBJ2-3; D gene ambiguous. CDR1 and CDR2 from the germline V gene are MNHEY and SMNVEV (reference sequence). This CDR3 spans 16 amino acids. Trimming took off 2 bases at V and 2 bases at J, with 14 bases between the two ends.